These 25 T cell receptor beta chains were all obtained from the same sample, sequenced in a study of brain metastases from non-small cell lung cancer. Generated by immunoSEQ multiplex PCR, the TCRdb table keeps only in-frame clones and is missing some. The repertoire holds roughly 4,000 clones, with 75% to 90% as singletons. Sequencing was performed on primary lung tumor tissue. Receptor source: a donor aged 40 or over with non-small cell lung cancer.

The chain joins TRBV20-1 to TRBJ2-5, with 13 bases identical to TRBD2. CDR3 length: 16 residues. The junction had 5 bases not matched to a gene; V was cut back by 3 bases and J by 1 base. Germline V gives CDR1 DFQATT, CDR2 SNEGSKA (reference sequence). The CDR3 nucleotides are TGCAGTGCTAGTACTAGCGGGAGGGGTGTCCAAGAGACCCAGTACTTC. Its protein is CSASTSGRGVQETQYF.

V gene TRBV15 combines with J gene TRBJ2-3; 11 bases are shared with TRBD2. The CDR3 consists of 17 residues. The germline V gene encodes CDR1 LNHNV and CDR2 YYDKDF (reference sequence). The trim removed 3 bases at V and 0 bases at J, leaving 5 bases unmatched. The CDR3 region is CATSRGWTSGSTDTQYF. The CDR3 DNA reads as TGTGCCACCAGCAGGGGCTGGACTAGCGGGAGCACAGATACGCAGTATTTT. Using reference TRBV15 and TRBJ2-3 for the parts outside the CDR3, the full variable domain is DAMVIQNPRYQVTQFGKPVTLSCSQTLNHNVMYWYQQKSSQAPKLLFHYYDKDFNNEADTPDNFQSRRPNTSFCFLDIRSPGLGDTAMYLCATSRGWTSGSTDTQYFGPGTRLTVL.

The CDR3 reads CASRGTGVVNEQFF. The CDR3 bases are TGTGCCAGCAGGGGGACAGGTGTAGTCAATGAGCAGTTCTTC. The rearrangement joins TRBV27 to TRBJ2-1, with TRBD1 identical over 8 bases. The V and J ends lost 6 bases and 6 bases, in that order; junction bases with no gene match: 7. The CDR3 covers 14 residues. Looked up from germline, CDR1 is MNHEY and CDR2 is SMNVEV (reference sequence).

The chain carries TRBV29-1 and TRBJ1-1; 7 bases map to TRBD1. Germline V gene data show CDR1 as SQVTM and CDR2 as ANQGSEA. J lost 1 base, V lost 7 bases, and 6 bases had no gene match. The CDR3 loop spans 13 amino acids. CDR3 DNA: TGCAGCGCCCTAACAGGGGCGAACACTGAAGCTTTCTTT. It specifies CSALTGANTEAFF.

The chain uses TRBV7-2 and TRBJ2-1; D might be TRBD2 (6 bases). V lost 0 bases to trimming and J lost 6 bases, with 9 bases between them. This CDR3 spans 14 amino acids. Germline CDR1 and CDR2: SGHTA and FQGNSA. In DNA, the CDR3 is TGTGCCAGCAGCTTAGCTAGCGGTGGCAATGAGCAGTTCTTC. Translated, it gives CASSLASGGNEQFF.

The chain combines TRBV15 with TRBJ2-7; the match to TRBD1 covers 7 bases. Germline CDR1 reads LNHNV; CDR2 reads YYDKDF (reference sequence). V shed 5 bases, J shed 5 bases, and the junction held 6 bases outside the gene matches. The CDR3 extends over 13 amino acids. The CDR3 loop is CATSEGQLNEQYF. CDR3 in DNA: TGTGCCACCAGCGAGGGACAGCTCAACGAGCAGTACTTC.

A note on this clone: Other DNA sequences in this sample translate to the same CDR3. The V and J genes are TRBV3-1 (or the pseudogene TRBV3-2) and TRBJ1-5, with D perhaps TRBD1 (6 bases). The CDR3 runs to 13 residues. V lost 4 bases and J lost 4, with 8 bases in between. CDR1 is LGHDT, CDR2 YNNKEL, per germline (reference sequence). The CDR3 nucleotides read TGTGCCAGCAGCCGAACAGGGAATCAGCCCCAGCATTTT. It yields the protein CASSRTGNQPQHF.

The V call is TRBV12-3 or TRBV12-4, the J call TRBJ2-5; D is unclear. Trimming stripped 1 base from V and 0 bases from J, with 3 bases between. This CDR3 comprises 13 residues. CDR3 DNA: TGTGCCAGCAGTTTAGGACACCAAGAGACCCAGTACTTC. This sequence encodes CASSLGHQETQYF.

This clone was found a few times. This chain uses TRBV14 with TRBJ2-5; 8 positions agree with TRBD1. The CDR3 covers 16 residues. CDR1 and CDR2 from the germline V gene are SGHDN and FVKESK. V was pared by 3 bases and J by 2 bases, with 8 bases of the junction left unmatched. CDR3 bases: TGTGCCAGCAGCCACCTCCTCAGGGGGCTTCAAGAGACCCAGTACTTC. Translated, it gives CASSHLLRGLQETQYF.

The rearrangement uses TRBV27 and TRBJ2-7, with D perhaps matching TRBD1 (5 bases). Germline assignment: CDR1 MNHEY and CDR2 SMNVEV (reference sequence). V lost 7 bases, J lost 7 bases, and 14 bases lay in between. The CDR3 is made up of 12 amino acids. In DNA, the CDR3 is TGTGCCAGCAACGGACAAGTTGGAGAGCAGTACTTC. It translates to CASNGQVGEQYF.

About this clone: A much larger clone differs from this one at a single base, so this may be a read error. The J gene is TRBJ2-2, the V gene TRBV6-5; 7 bases match TRBD1. Per the germline V gene, CDR1 is MNHEY and CDR2 is SVGAGI. This CDR3 is built from 15 residues. The CDR3, as DNA: TGTGCCAGCAGTTCCGGACAGGAGAACATCGGGGAGCTGTTTTTT. Protein: CASSSGQENIGELFF.

The chain joins TRBV28 to TRBJ1-1; TRBD1 might be the D (6 bases). Per the germline V gene, CDR1 is MDHEN and CDR2 is SYDVKM. The V end lost 5 bases, the J end lost 8 bases, and 12 bases lay between the germline ends. The CDR3 consists of 12 residues. The CDR3, as DNA: TGTGCCAGCAGTCTCACAGGGATCGAAGCTTTCTTT. It specifies CASSLTGIEAFF. The full variable domain, its missing parts supplied by reference TRBV28 and TRBJ1-1, is DVKVTQSSRYLVKRTGEKVFLECVQDMDHENMFWYRQDPGLGLRLIYFSYDVKMKEKGDIPEGYSVSREKKERFSLILESASTNQTSMYLCASSLTGIEAFFGQGTRLTVV.

J is TRBJ2-5 and V is TRBV9; TRBD1 agrees at 8 bases. Germline CDR1 and CDR2: SGDLS and YYNGEE. The CDR3 consists of 16 residues. V lost 4 bases to trimming and J lost 2 bases; unmatched junction nucleotides: 10. The CDR3 DNA is TGTGCCAGCAGCCCCAGTCTCAGGGGGCATCAAGAGACCCAGTACTTC. Translating it yields CASSPSLRGHQETQYF. Full variable domain (remainder filled in from reference TRBV9 and TRBJ2-5): DSGVTQTPKHLITATGQRVTLRCSPRSGDLSVYWYQQSLDQGLQFLIQYYNGEERAKGNILERFSAQQFPDLHSELNLSSLELGDSALYFCASSPSLRGHQETQYFGPGTRLLVL.

V is TRBV3-1 (or the pseudogene TRBV3-2) and J is TRBJ2-3; D might be TRBD1 or TRBD2, each matching 5 bases. Germline-derived CDR1 and CDR2 are LGHDT and YNNKEL (reference sequence). This CDR3 has 13 amino acids. The ends were cut back, 4 bases at V and 6 bases at J, with 11 bases in the middle. The CDR3: CASSPPGADTQYF. As DNA, the CDR3 is TGTGCCAGCAGCCCCCCCGGGGCGGATACGCAGTATTTT.

The J gene is TRBJ1-1, the V gene TRBV2; the D gene is possibly TRBD1 (5 bases). Germline V gene data show CDR1 as SNHLY and CDR2 as FYNNEI. The CDR3 has 13 amino acids. Deletions cut 2 bases from V and 13 bases from J, with 17 bases between. In DNA, the CDR3 is TGTGCCAGCAGTGAAAAACAGGTGATGATTGGTTTCTTT. It codes for CASSEKQVMIGFF.

This clone was seen a handful of times. The chain combines TRBV7-6 with TRBJ2-2; tentatively, D is TRBD1 (5 bases). The V end lost 4 bases, the J end lost 6 bases, and 18 bases lay between the germline ends. The germline gives CDR1 SGHVS, CDR2 FNYEAQ. The CDR3 is made up of 16 amino acids. The CDR3 DNA reads as TGTGCCAGCAGCTCGGACACCACCTTCTCGGCCGGGGAGCTGTTTTTT. Protein: CASSSDTTFSAGELFF.

The rearrangement joins TRBV19 to TRBJ1-1; 9 bases are a match to TRBD1. J was trimmed by 3 bases and V by 5 bases; bases with no gene match: 10. CDR1 and CDR2 from the germline V gene are LNHDA and SQIVND (reference sequence). The CDR3 length is 16 residues. CDR3 region: CASSDYRGRGDTEAFF. The CDR3 DNA follows: TGTGCCAGTAGTGACTACAGGGGGCGAGGGGACACTGAAGCTTTCTTT.

Concerning this clone itself: Relative to the germline gene, one junction end is altered; a read error may explain this. Other DNA sequences within the sample encode an identical CDR3. This chain joins TRBV6-5 and TRBJ2-2; possible D gene TRBD2, 5 bases. The CDR3 runs to 12 residues. Per the germline V gene, CDR1 is MNHEY and CDR2 is SVGAGI. CDR3 region: CASGPDTGELFF. Written as DNA, the CDR3 is TGCGCCAGCGGACCTGACACCGGGGAGCTGTTTTTT.

This chain links TRBV5-4 with TRBJ1-1; no clear D. Germline V gene data show CDR1 as SGHNT and CDR2 as YYREEE (reference sequence). CDR3 length equals 14 residues. V was trimmed by 2 bases and J by 1 base, leaving 9 bases between them. CDR3 nucleotide sequence: TGTGCCAGCAGCTTCGAGCGACAGAACACTGAAGCTTTCTTT. This translates into CASSFERQNTEAFF.

The sample holds one count of this clone. The chain links TRBV7-8 to TRBJ2-7; D is uncertain. This CDR3 spans 12 amino acids. V dropped 5 bases and J dropped 2 bases, with 7 bases sitting between them. Germline CDR1 SGHVS, CDR2 FQNEAQ. The CDR3 region is CASSPLPYEQYF. The CDR3 DNA reads TGTGCCAGCAGCCCGCTGCCCTACGAGCAGTACTTC.

V usage is TRBV7-2 and J usage is TRBJ2-1, with 10 positions matching TRBD2. Per germline, CDR1 SGHTA and CDR2 FQGNSA. Losses at the gene ends were 4 bases for V and 6 bases for J; bases not matched to a gene: 6. This CDR3 has 15 residues. In nucleotides, the CDR3 is TGTGCCAGCAGCTCTAAGCGGGAGGGCATCAATGAGCAGTTCTTC. It is translated as CASSSKREGINEQFF.

This clone was counted once. The rearrangement joins TRBV5-4 to TRBJ2-3; TRBD2 is a possible D gene (6 bases). The CDR3 is 15 residues long. Germline loops: CDR1 SGHNT, CDR2 YYREEE (reference sequence). The V gene lost 1 base and the J gene lost 0 bases, with 9 bases spanning the gap. The CDR3 region has the DNA TGTGCCAGCAGCTTGAGTGCGGGGAGCACAGATACGCAGTATTTT. This gives the protein CASSLSAGSTDTQYF.

This rearrangement joins TRBV5-1 to TRBJ2-3, with TRBD1 matching over 10 bases. Trimming cost V 6 bases and J 3 bases; bases outside gene matches: 4. CDR1 SGHRS and CDR2 YFSETQ come from the germline V gene. The CDR3 is 14 residues long. The CDR3 here is CASMPGQGTDTQYF. For the CDR3, the DNA is TGCGCCAGCATGCCGGGACAGGGGACAGATACGCAGTATTTT.

This clone came up once. A junction end diverges from the germline sequence, so it may reflect a read error. The chain combines TRBV10-3 with TRBJ2-1; 10 bases map to TRBD2. CDR1 and CDR2 (germline): ENHRY, SYGVKD. This CDR3 comprises 15 residues. CDR3 DNA: TGTACCATCAGTGAGCCCCTAGCGGGAGTTGGTGAGCAGTTCTTC. Translated: CTISEPLAGVGEQFF.

This clone was seen only a few times. This chain links TRBV9 with TRBJ2-7; TRBD1 aligns across 9 bases. The CDR3 length is 15 residues. Germline V lookup: CDR1 SGDLS, CDR2 YYNGEE. V shed 0 bases and J 7 bases; nucleotides not matched to a gene: 8. This CDR3 reads CASSVAPGQGGEQYF. In DNA, the CDR3 is TGTGCCAGCAGCGTAGCCCCGGGACAGGGTGGAGAGCAGTACTTC. The variable domain in full, completed from reference TRBV9 and TRBJ2-7, reads DSGVTQTPKHLITATGQRVTLRCSPRSGDLSVYWYQQSLDQGLQFLIQYYNGEERAKGNILERFSAQQFPDLHSELNLSSLELGDSALYFCASSVAPGQGGEQYFGPGTRLTVT.